The clone carrying this T cell receptor beta chain was counted only a few times. TCRdb re-analysed the 5' RACE reads in MiXCR, keeping a single row per CDR3 protein. Among under 900,000 distinct CDR3 sequences listed, approximately 13% were seen once. This sample was taken from a study of identical twins. This CDR3 comprises 16 residues. Trimming cost V 3 bases and J 6 bases; bases outside gene matches: 5. Germline values: CDR1 MGHDK, CDR2 SYGVNS. This sample also belongs to another study, concerning yellow fever vaccine responses in identical twins.

Sequenced sample: PBMCs. This rearrangement joins TRBV25-1 to TRBJ2-2, with 12 bases lining up with TRBD1. This TCR was recovered from a woman aged 18-29 years in good health. This CDR3 is CASSDRGTGGSGELFF. The CDR3 bases are TGTGCCAGCAGTGATAGGGGGACAGGGGGCTCCGGGGAGCTGTTTTTT.